These 23 T cell receptor beta chains share one sample of origin, sequenced in a study of glioma-infiltrating T cells after dendritic cell vaccination. Produced via immunoSEQ multiplex PCR; TCRdb's table is partial and in-frame only. Of just over 95,000 clones in the sample, around 80% were seen once. The input for sequencing was blood, taken before dendritic cell vaccination. These receptors all stem from a human donor with glioblastoma.

V usage is TRBV28 and J usage is TRBJ1-5, with TRBD1 matching over 8 bases. The CDR3 totals 15 residues. The germline gives CDR1 MDHEN, CDR2 SYDVKM. Unmatched junction bases numbered 9, after V lost 7 bases and J lost 4 bases. The CDR3 sequence is CASNIQGGTNQPQHF. The CDR3 DNA follows: TGTGCCAGCAATATACAGGGGGGGACGAATCAGCCCCAGCATTTT.

The chain is built from TRBV21-1 and TRBJ1-6; the table's D call of TRBD1 was not tested on the DNA. TRBV21-1 is assigned pseudogene status. CDR3 length: 19 residues. The CDR3 loop is CASSTAFGTGRTTESPLHF. The CDR3 region has the DNA TGTGCCAGCAGCACTGCCTTCGGGACAGGAAGAACTACGGAGTCACCCCTCCACTTT.

The CDR3 DNA follows: TGTGCCAGCAGTGACCACGCGGGGGGACCTTACAATGAGCAGTTCTTC. Amino acids: CASSDHAGGPYNEQFF. The chain employs TRBV6-4 and TRBJ2-1; 8 nucleotides match TRBD2. The CDR3 contains 16 residues. The junction had 7 bases not matched to a gene; V was cut back by 2 bases and J by 4 bases. The germline V gene encodes CDR1 MRHNA and CDR2 SNTAGT.

This chain connects TRBV12-5 to TRBJ2-7; D is unresolved. CDR1 is LGHNT and CDR2 is FRNRAP in the germline V gene. Deletions cut 2 bases from V and 0 bases from J, with 11 bases between. CDR3 length: 15 residues. The CDR3 sequence is CASGLSTTYSYEQYF. CDR3 DNA: TGTGCTAGTGGTTTGTCTACTACTTACTCCTACGAGCAGTACTTC. The whole variable domain, filled in from reference TRBV12-5 and TRBJ2-7, reads DARVTQTPRHKVTEMGQEVTMRCQPILGHNTVFWYRQTMMQGLELLAYFRNRAPLDDSGMPKDRFSAEMPDATLATLKIQPSEPRDSAVYFCASGLSTTYSYEQYFGPGTRLTVT.

DNA of the CDR3: TGTGCCAGCAGTTCCGGCGGGGGGCCGGGTCAGCCCCAGCATTTT. Translating gives CASSSGGGPGQPQHF. The chain uses TRBV7-9 and TRBJ1-5; tentatively, D is TRBD1 (6 bases). The CDR3 is 15 residues long. V was pared by 6 bases and J by 6 bases, with 18 bases between. Per germline, CDR1 SEHNR and CDR2 FQNEAQ (reference sequence).

This clone came up a few times. The chain couples TRBV18 to TRBJ1-2, with 9 bases fitting TRBD1. The CDR3 runs to 14 residues. Germline-derived CDR1 and CDR2 are KGHSH and LQKENI. V shed 4 bases, J shed 3 bases, and the junction held 3 bases outside the gene matches. The CDR3 region is CASSRTGEDYGYTF. CDR3 sequence (DNA): TGTGCCAGCTCACGGACAGGGGAGGACTATGGCTACACCTTC.

This clone has only a few counts. The chain carries TRBV11-2 and TRBJ1-1; 9 bases map to TRBD1. The CDR3 is made up of 13 amino acids. Per the germline V gene, CDR1 is SGHAT and CDR2 is FQNNGV. Trimming cost V 6 bases and J 8 bases; bases outside gene matches: 7. This chain's CDR3 is CASSRTGEGEAFF. CDR3 DNA sequence: TGTGCCAGCAGTAGGACAGGGGAAGGCGAAGCTTTCTTT.

This clone occurred a few times. The rearrangement joins TRBV21-1 to TRBJ2-7; TRBD1, the table's D call, lacks a check against the DNA. TRBV21-1 is marked as a pseudogene. The CDR3 length is 17 residues. The DNA of the CDR3 is TGTGCCAGCAGCAAAGTGAGGGGAGACAGGGGACCCTACGAGCAGTACTTC. Residues: CASSKVRGDRGPYEQYF.

The J gene is TRBJ2-1, the V gene TRBV6-4, with D possibly being TRBD1 (6 bases). V lost 8 bases and J 9 bases, leaving 14 bases between the germline ends. This CDR3 is 12 amino acids long. The germline CDR1 and CDR2 sequences are MRHNA and SNTAGT. In DNA form, the CDR3 reads TGTGCCAGCGGGGAACAGGGTGGTGAGCAGTTCTTC. Translated: CASGEQGGEQFF.

This chain uses TRBV9 with TRBJ1-4; D gene unclear. The V and J ends lost 4 bases and 3 bases respectively, with 13 bases between them. Germline assignment: CDR1 SGDLS and CDR2 YYNGEE. This CDR3 spans 15 amino acids. The CDR3 nucleotides are TGTGCCAGCAGCCCCCGCGGCGAATCTAATGAAAAACTGTTTTTT. It codes for CASSPRGESNEKLFF. The variable domain in full, completed from reference TRBV9 and TRBJ1-4, reads DSGVTQTPKHLITATGQRVTLRCSPRSGDLSVYWYQQSLDQGLQFLIQYYNGEERAKGNILERFSAQQFPDLHSELNLSSLELGDSALYFCASSPRGESNEKLFFGSGTQLSVL.

This chain's CDR3 is CASSTRQGTNEKLFF. The CDR3 region has the DNA TGTGCCAGCAGCACCCGACAGGGGACTAATGAAAAACTGTTTTTT. The chain links TRBV11-2 to TRBJ1-4; TRBD1 matches 8 bases. Germline loops: CDR1 SGHAT, CDR2 FQNNGV. CDR3 length equals 15 residues. With V trimmed by 5 bases and J by 2 bases, 4 bases remained unmatched.

The chain recombines TRBV2 with TRBJ2-2; the match to TRBD2 covers 7 bases. CDR3 length: 14 amino acids. CDR1 is SNHLY and CDR2 is FYNNEI in the germline V gene. V was pared by 6 bases and J by 4 bases, with 5 bases of the junction left unmatched. The CDR3 DNA reads TGTGCCAGCAGCGGACTAGAGACCACCGGGGAGCTGTTTTTT. Amino acid sequence: CASSGLETTGELFF.

This clone has more than one count but fewer than ten. CDR3 sequence (DNA): TGTGCCAGCAATCTAAATCCCGGGACTAACTATGGCTACACCTTC. It yields the protein CASNLNPGTNYGYTF. The gene calls are TRBV18 and TRBJ1-2; the D is unclear. Trimming removed 8 bases from V and 0 bases from J, with 16 bases in between. The CDR3 covers 15 residues. The germline V gene has CDR1 KGHSH and CDR2 LQKENI. The variable domain in full, completed from reference TRBV18 and TRBJ1-2, reads NAGVMQNPRHLVRRRGQEARLRCSPMKGHSHVYWYRQLPEEGLKFMVYLQKENIIDESGMPKERFSAEFPKEGPSILRIQQVVRGDSAAYFCASNLNPGTNYGYTFGSGTRLTVV.

The chain has TRBV5-1 and TRBJ1-1; TRBD1 agrees at 10 bases. The CDR3 runs 14 residues. Trimming cost V 4 bases and J 3 bases; bases outside gene matches: 3. CDR1 SGHRS and CDR2 YFSETQ come from the germline V gene. The CDR3 nucleotides are TGCGCCAGCAGCCGGGGGACAGGGGACACTGAAGCTTTCTTT. It is translated as CASSRGTGDTEAFF.

The V call is TRBV5-1, the J call TRBJ2-5; weak D call: TRBD2 (5 bases). Trimming took off 0 bases at V and 4 bases at J, with 7 bases between the two ends. The CDR3 length is 13 residues. The V gene's germline CDR1 is SGHRS and CDR2 YFSETQ. The CDR3 region has the DNA TGCGCCAGCAGCTTGGCCGGAGGAGAGACCCAGTACTTC. This translates into CASSLAGGETQYF.

J is TRBJ1-1 and V is TRBV6-5; 8 bases align to TRBD1. In germline, CDR1 is MNHEY, CDR2 SVGAGI. The trim removed 2 bases at V and 2 bases at J, leaving 7 bases unmatched. The CDR3 consists of 16 residues. CDR3 residues: CASSYRTGSLNTEAFF. Written as DNA, the CDR3 is TGTGCCAGCAGTTACCGGACAGGGTCATTAAACACTGAAGCTTTCTTT.

The CDR3 region has the DNA TGCAGTGCTAGAGTCTTGGAGACCCAGTACTTC. Amino acid sequence: CSARVLETQYF. This rearrangement joins TRBV20-1 to TRBJ2-5; D is undetermined. Trimming cost V 1 base and J 5 bases, with 5 bases left between them. Germline values: CDR1 DFQATT, CDR2 SNEGSKA (reference sequence). The length of the CDR3 is 11 residues.

This chain connects TRBV5-1 to TRBJ2-1, with D possibly being TRBD2 (6 bases). This CDR3 spans 16 amino acids. CDR1 and CDR2 (germline): SGHRS, YFSETQ. Trimming removed 0 bases at V and 0 bases at J, with 10 bases between. The CDR3 bases are TGCGCCAGCAGCTTGGCCGCGGGGAGCTCCTACAATGAGCAGTTCTTC. This sequence encodes CASSLAAGSSYNEQFF.

The chain has TRBV29-1 and TRBJ1-5; 7 positions match TRBD1. Germline trimming cut 7 bases from V and 5 bases from J; bases unmatched to any gene: 5. The germline V gene encodes CDR1 SQVTM and CDR2 ANQGSEA. The CDR3 totals 12 residues. CDR3 DNA sequence: TGCAGCGCTCGACAGGGAGATCAGCCCCAGCATTTT. This sequence encodes CSARQGDQPQHF.

The CDR3 spells CASSIAVRGGTDTQYF. The CDR3 nucleotides read TGTGCCAGTAGTATAGCAGTGAGAGGAGGTACAGATACGCAGTATTTT. V is TRBV19 and J is TRBJ2-3, with D perhaps TRBD2 (5 bases). The length of the CDR3 is 16 residues. The V end was cut by 1 base, the J end by 3 bases, with 14 bases between. From germline, CDR1 is LNHDA and CDR2 SQIVND (reference sequence).

The rearrangement links TRBV7-9 to TRBJ1-2; D perhaps matches TRBD1 (5 bases). Germline CDR1 and CDR2: SEHNR and FQNEAQ (reference sequence). V dropped 2 bases and J dropped 4 bases, with 8 bases sitting between them. This CDR3 spans 13 amino acids. In DNA, the CDR3 is TGTGCCAGCAGCTTACCAGGGTTCTATGGCTACACCTTC. It codes for CASSLPGFYGYTF.

With respect to this clone: Other DNA sequences from this sample encode an identical CDR3 as well. The chain carries TRBV7-9 and TRBJ1-1; possible D gene TRBD1, 5 bases. The CDR3 sequence is 13 residues long. V lost 2 bases and J lost 2, with 6 bases in between. Germline CDR1 reads SEHNR; CDR2 reads FQNEAQ (reference sequence). This CDR3 reads CASSLQGNTEAFF. The DNA for the CDR3 is TGTGCCAGCAGCTTACAGGGAAACACTGAAGCTTTCTTT.

Many counts were recorded for this clone. The rearrangement uses TRBV10-3 and TRBJ1-4; tentative D call: TRBD1 (5 bases). The CDR3 spans 13 residues. The ends were cut back, 3 bases at V and 6 bases at J, with 8 bases in the middle. The germline V gene encodes CDR1 ENHRY and CDR2 SYGVKD. For the CDR3, the DNA is TGTGCCATCAGTGATGGGGCTGATGAAAAACTGTTTTTT. It is translated as CAISDGADEKLFF.